Listed below are T cell receptor beta chains from one sample, sequenced in a study of shared clonotypes between healthy human individuals. TCRdb keeps only in-frame clones here, not all; method: immunoSEQ multiplex PCR. Among roughly 380,000 clones listed, about 97% were seen once. The sequencing input was memory CD8+ T cells sorted from blood. The receptors here all came from a man aged 25 to 40 in good health. The CDR3 runs from the conserved cysteine through the conserved F or W.

TRBV29-1	TRBJ2-2	CSVISGRAAGELFF
TRBV19	TRBJ2-5	CASSIFGGAEETQYF
TRBV10-2	TRBJ1-5	CASSEFGGNQPQHF
TRBV4-2	TRBJ2-2	CASSQEGRKKAGELFF
TRBV2	TRBJ2-4	CASSGTGKNIQYF
TRBV4-1	TRBJ1-2	CASSQDPDRGVYGYTF
TRBV10-1	TRBJ2-3	CASRETTDTQYF
TRBV28	TRBJ2-7	CASSRGRGEKYF
TRBV15	TRBJ2-3	CATSRDPWGPSGRTF
TRBV4-1	TRBJ2-7	CASSQESRGPYEQYF